This TCR beta chain was found in a study of cytomegalovirus exposure and HLA in healthy donors. Findings of the study overall: TCR beta sequences numbering under 20,000 were associated with HLA alleles at 0.05 false discovery rate in a later analysis. Most CMV-associated TCR beta chains were later found to appear HLA-restricted.

Of note for this clone: Its antigen is not identified.

This PCR relied on a set of 60 Vbeta primers and 13 Jbeta primers. Authors' data handling: In a later analysis, of 79 million or so unique beta chains, about 10 million appeared in at least two donors. Profiling relied on immunoSEQ multiplex PCR, and the TCRdb table lists in-frame clones only, not all of them. V and J calls and clone size come straight from that table; D and trimming were deduced from the DNA. Seen here are under 200,000 clones, just under 80% observed once, and the top ten hold about 3.4%. The clonotype originates from a woman aged 45-65 years in good health and CMV-seropositive. Source material: PBMCs.

The CDR3 region is CASSVADRGDTQYF. The CDR3 coding sequence is TGTGCCAGCAGCGTAGCAGACAGGGGGGATACGCAGTATTTT. V and J are TRBV9 and TRBJ2-3; 9 bases match TRBD1. Germline loops: CDR1 SGDLS, CDR2 YYNGEE. The V and J ends lost 0 bases and 6 bases, in that order; junction bases with no gene match: 2. This CDR3 comprises 14 residues.